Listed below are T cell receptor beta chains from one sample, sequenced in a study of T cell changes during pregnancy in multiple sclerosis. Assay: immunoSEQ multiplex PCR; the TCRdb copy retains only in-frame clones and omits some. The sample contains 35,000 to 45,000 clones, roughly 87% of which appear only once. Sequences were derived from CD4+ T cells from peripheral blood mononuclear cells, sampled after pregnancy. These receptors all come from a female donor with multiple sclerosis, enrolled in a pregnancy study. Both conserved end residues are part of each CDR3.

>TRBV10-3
CAIKDFEGAIYF
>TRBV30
CARLEGGRDTQYF
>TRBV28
CASSPTNQPQHF
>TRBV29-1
CSVGHGTANEKLFF
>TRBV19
CASSPQYRGIGQPQHF
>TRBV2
CASRLLLLYEQYF
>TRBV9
CASSTRPNVVSEKLFF
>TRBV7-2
CASSSRGGQGNPYEQYF
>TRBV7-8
CASSFRTDNSPLHF
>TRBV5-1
CASSRREGTGTLRDTEAFF
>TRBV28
CASSWTSRADTQYF
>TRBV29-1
CSVARTSYNEQFF
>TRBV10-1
CASSESGGWGNEQFF
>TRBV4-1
CASKGWGGATSGGDLVYNEQFF